The 3 T cell receptor beta chains below all came from one sample that was sequenced in a study of blood T cell repertoires in COVID-19. Assay: immunoSEQ multiplex PCR; the TCRdb copy retains only in-frame clones and omits some. The sample gives approximately 250,000 clones, around 89% of which show up once; 0.95% to 1.5% is in the top ten. Material: PBMCs or T cells enriched from blood (not recorded which). Receptors originate from a middle-aged woman with acute COVID-19.

The chain links TRBV30 to TRBJ1-5, with D perhaps TRBD1 (5 bases). Germline V gene data show CDR1 as GTSNPN and CDR2 as SVGIG (reference sequence). V lost 0 bases and J lost 3, with 15 bases in between. The CDR3 has 16 amino acids. The CDR3 nucleotides are TGTGCCTGGAGTGTCGTGGGTAGGGGTAACAATCAGCCCCAGCATTTT. This translates into CAWSVVGRGNNQPQHF.

The sample holds one count of this clone. The V and J genes are TRBV19 and TRBJ1-5; TRBD1 agrees at 8 bases. CDR1 is LNHDA, CDR2 SQIVND, per germline (reference sequence). This CDR3 comprises 14 residues. Unmatched junction bases numbered 5, after V lost 9 bases and J lost 1 base. This CDR3 is CASKDRASNQPQHF. The CDR3 DNA is TGTGCCAGCAAGGACAGGGCGAGCAATCAGCCCCAGCATTTT.

The CDR3 protein is CASSLSRGGSTEQFF. The DNA of the CDR3 is TGTGCCAGCAGTTTGTCCCGGGGGGGATCTACTGAGCAGTTCTTC. The chain has TRBV27 and TRBJ2-1; 8 nucleotides agree with TRBD2. The CDR3 loop spans 15 amino acids. V lost 3 bases, J lost 9 bases, and 10 bases stayed unmatched. CDR1 is MNHEY, CDR2 SMNVEV, per germline (reference sequence).